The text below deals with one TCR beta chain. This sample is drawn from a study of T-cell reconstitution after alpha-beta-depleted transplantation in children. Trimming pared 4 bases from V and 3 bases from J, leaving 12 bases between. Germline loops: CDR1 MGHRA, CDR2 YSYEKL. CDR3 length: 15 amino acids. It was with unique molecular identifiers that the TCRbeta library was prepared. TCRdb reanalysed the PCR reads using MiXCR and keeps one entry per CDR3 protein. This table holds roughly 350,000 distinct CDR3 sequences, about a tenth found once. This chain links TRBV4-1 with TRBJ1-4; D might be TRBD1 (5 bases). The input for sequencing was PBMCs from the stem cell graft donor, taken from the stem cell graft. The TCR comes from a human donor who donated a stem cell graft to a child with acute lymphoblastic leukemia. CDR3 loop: CASSRYRGSNEKLFF. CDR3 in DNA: TGCGCCAGCAGCCGTTACCGGGGCTCTAATGAAAAACTGTTTTTT.